In this sample, the clone carrying this TCR beta chain turned up once. Its antigen is undetermined. At one boundary the junction diverges from the germline segment, which might be a read error. Reverse transcription used roughly 0.45 to 1 ug RNA and random hexamers. TCR beta CDR3 was amplified by immunoSEQ multiplex PCR. This amplification extended across 54 Vbeta and 13 Jbeta segments. TCRdb processed the immunoSEQ multiplex PCR reads anew with MiXCR; each CDR3 protein has one entry. The profile shows about 90,000 distinct CDR3 sequences, 96% of them singletons. This record belongs to a study of CD8 T cells in Susac syndrome. Study-level results: There were approximately 15 Susac-specific public clones in total CD8+ repertoires and a few in CD8+ TEMRA repertoires.

Germline CDR1 LGHNA, CDR2 YSLEER. The CDR3 is 16 amino acids. The V call is TRBV4-3, the J call TRBJ2-3, with D possibly TRBD2 on 7 matching bases. The clonotype was recovered from a human donor with Susac syndrome. The sequenced sample was CD8+ T cells from PBMCs. The CDR3 is CASRQEAGASTDTQYF. The DNA of the CDR3 is TGCGCCAGCAGGCAAGAGGCGGGGGCGAGCACAGATACGCAGTATTTT.